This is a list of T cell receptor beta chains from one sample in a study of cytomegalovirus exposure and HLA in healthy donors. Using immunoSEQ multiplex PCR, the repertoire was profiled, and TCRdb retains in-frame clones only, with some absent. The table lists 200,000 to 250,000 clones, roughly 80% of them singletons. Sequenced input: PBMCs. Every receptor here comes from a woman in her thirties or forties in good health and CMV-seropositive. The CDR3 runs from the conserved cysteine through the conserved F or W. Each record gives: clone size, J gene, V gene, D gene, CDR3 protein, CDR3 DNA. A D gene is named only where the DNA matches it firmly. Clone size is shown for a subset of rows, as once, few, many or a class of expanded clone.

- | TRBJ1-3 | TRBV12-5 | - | CASGLRPRGTGNTIYF | TGTGCTAGTGGTTTGCGACCCAGGGGAACAGGAAACACCATATATTTT
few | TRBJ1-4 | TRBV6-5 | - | CASSPRGWHEEKLFF | TGTGCCAGCAGTCCACGCGGCTGGCATGAAGAAAAACTGTTTTTT
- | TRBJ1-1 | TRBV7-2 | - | CASSRQRNTEAFF | TGTGCCAGCAGCCGACAGAGGAACACTGAAGCTTTCTTT
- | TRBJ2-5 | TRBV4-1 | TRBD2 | CASRALAGGLETQYF | TGCGCCAGCAGAGCTTTAGCGGGGGGGCTGGAGACCCAGTACTTC
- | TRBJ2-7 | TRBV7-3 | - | CASRLDTNYEQYF | TGTGCCAGCAGATTGGACACCAACTACGAGCAGTACTTC
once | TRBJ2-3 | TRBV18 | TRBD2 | CASSPGLAGGPLNTDTQYF | TGTGCCAGCTCACCTGGACTAGCGGGGGGCCCCCTGAACACAGATACGCAGTATTTT
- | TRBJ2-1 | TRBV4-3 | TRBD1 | CASSLRDRDNEQFF | TGCGCCAGCAGCCTCCGGGACAGGGACAATGAGCAGTTCTTC
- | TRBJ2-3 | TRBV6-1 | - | CASSEMGWGQDTQYF | TGTGCCAGCTCCGAAATGGGATGGGGGCAAGATACGCAGTATTTT
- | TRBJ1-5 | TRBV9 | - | CASSVSWTENQPQHF | TGTGCCAGCAGCGTTTCGTGGACAGAGAATCAGCCCCAGCATTTT
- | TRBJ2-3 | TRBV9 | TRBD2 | CASTPSGTSTDTQYF | TGTGCCAGCACCCCCAGCGGGACTAGCACAGATACGCAGTATTTT
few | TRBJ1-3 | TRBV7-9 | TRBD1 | CASSRHRGVSGNTIYF | TGCGCCAGCAGCCGACACAGGGGGGTCTCTGGAAACACCATATATTTT
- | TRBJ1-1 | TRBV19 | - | CATSNGGTEAFF | TGTGCCACCTCGAACGGGGGAACTGAAGCTTTCTTT
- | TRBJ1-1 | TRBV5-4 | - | CASSPPPTTGWNTEAFF | TGTGCCAGCAGCCCACCCCCCACTACGGGGTGGAACACTGAAGCTTTCTTT
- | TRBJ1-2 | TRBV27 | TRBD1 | CASSRDRGGGYTF | TGTGCCAGCAGCCGGGACAGGGGAGGGGGCTACACCTTC
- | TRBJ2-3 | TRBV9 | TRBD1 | CASNSGQGWDTQYF | TGTGCCAGCAATTCTGGACAGGGATGGGATACGCAGTATTTT
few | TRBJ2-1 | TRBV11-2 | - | CASSLEGSSYNEQFF | TGTGCCAGCAGCTTAGAGGGGAGCTCCTACAATGAGCAGTTCTTC
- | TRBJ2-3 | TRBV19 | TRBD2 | CASSVPGLATDTQYF | TGTGCCAGTAGTGTTCCGGGACTAGCAACAGATACGCAGTATTTT
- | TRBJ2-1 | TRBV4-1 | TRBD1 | CASSQTESRGNGEQFF | TGCGCCAGCAGCCAAACCGAATCCAGGGGGAACGGTGAGCAGTTCTTC
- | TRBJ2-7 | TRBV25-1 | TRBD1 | CASSELGRTGGSYEQYF | TGTGCCAGCAGTGAATTGGGTCGGACAGGGGGATCCTACGAGCAGTACTTC
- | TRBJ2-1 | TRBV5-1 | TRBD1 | CASSPGQGGYNEQFF | TGCGCCAGCAGCCCCGGACAGGGGGGATACAATGAGCAGTTCTTC
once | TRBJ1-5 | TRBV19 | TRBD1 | CASSATGGGNQPQHF | TGTGCCAGTAGCGCGACAGGGGGAGGCAATCAGCCCCAGCATTTT
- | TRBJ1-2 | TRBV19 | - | CASSSLPGQIYGYTF | TGTGCCAGTAGTTCACTTCCGGGACAAATCTATGGCTACACCTTC
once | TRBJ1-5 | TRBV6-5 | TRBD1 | CASSRLQGNQPQHF | TGTGCCAGCAGTCGTCTACAGGGGAATCAGCCCCAGCATTTT
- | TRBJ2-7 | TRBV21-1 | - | CASSKETTTAYEQYF | TGTGCCAGCAGCAAAGAAACCACGACAGCCTACGAGCAGTACTTC
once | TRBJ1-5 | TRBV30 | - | CAWSLSNQPQHF | TGTGCCTGGAGTTTAAGCAATCAGCCCCAGCATTTT
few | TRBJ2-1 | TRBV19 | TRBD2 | CASSTPGAGGYNEQFF | TGTGCCAGTAGTACCCCGGGAGCGGGGGGGTACAATGAGCAGTTCTTC
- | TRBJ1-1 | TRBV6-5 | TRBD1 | CASSQGQGSTEAFF | TGTGCCAGCAGCCAGGGACAGGGAAGCACTGAAGCTTTCTTT
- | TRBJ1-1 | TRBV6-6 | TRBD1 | CASRGQGITEAFF | TGTGCCAGCAGGGGACAGGGTATCACTGAAGCTTTCTTT
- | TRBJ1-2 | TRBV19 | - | CASSMQVGYGYTF | TGTGCCAGTAGTATGCAGGTTGGGTATGGCTACACCTTC
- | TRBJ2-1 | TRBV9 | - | CASSVVGSPYNEQFF | TGTGCCAGCAGCGTAGTCGGGAGTCCCTACAATGAGCAGTTCTTC
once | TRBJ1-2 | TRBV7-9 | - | CASSAHSGGRGSYGYTF | TGTGCCAGCAGCGCCCACTCGGGGGGGCGGGGGAGCTATGGCTACACCTTC
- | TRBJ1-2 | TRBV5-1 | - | CASSLLQGGAGYTF | TGCGCCAGCAGCTTGCTGCAGGGAGGAGCTGGCTACACCTTC
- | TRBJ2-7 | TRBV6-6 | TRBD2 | CASSYLGGGAYREQYF | TGTGCCAGCAGTTACCTTGGCGGGGGGGCTTACCGCGAGCAGTACTTC
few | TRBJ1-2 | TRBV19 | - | CASSIDPVYGYTF | TGTGCCAGTAGTATAGATCCCGTCTATGGCTACACCTTC
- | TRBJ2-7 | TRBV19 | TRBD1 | CASSTGTGGTYEQYF | TGTGCCAGTAGTACCGGGACAGGGGGCACGTACGAGCAGTACTTC
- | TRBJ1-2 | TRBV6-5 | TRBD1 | CASSYRTGYGYTF | TGTGCCAGCAGTTACAGGACAGGCTATGGCTACACCTTC
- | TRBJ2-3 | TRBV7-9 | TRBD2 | CASSSGAGTQYF | TGTGCCAGCAGCTCGGGAGCGGGAACGCAGTATTTT
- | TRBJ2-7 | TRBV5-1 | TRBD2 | CASSPDERDYEQYF | TGCGCCAGCAGCCCCGACGAGCGGGACTACGAGCAGTACTTC
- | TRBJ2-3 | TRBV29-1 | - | CSADPGREDTQYF | TGCAGCGCTGACCCGGGACGGGAGGATACGCAGTATTTT
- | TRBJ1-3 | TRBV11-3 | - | CASSPSAGPAGNTIYF | TGTGCCAGCAGCCCTAGTGCCGGTCCCGCGGGAAACACCATATATTTT
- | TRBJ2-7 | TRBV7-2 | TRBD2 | CASSQLQAGVEEQYF | TGTGCCAGCAGCCAATTACAAGCGGGAGTAGAGGAGCAGTACTTC
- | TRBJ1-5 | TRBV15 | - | CATSRDGLGYQPQHF | TGTGCCACCAGCAGAGATGGGCTCGGATACCAGCCCCAGCATTTT
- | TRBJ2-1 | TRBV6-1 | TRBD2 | CASSDTTSGGPYNEQFF | TGTGCCAGCAGTGACACAACTAGCGGGGGGCCATACAATGAGCAGTTCTTC
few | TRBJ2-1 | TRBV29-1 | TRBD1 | CSVVTGDNEQFF | TGCAGCGTGGTAACAGGGGACAATGAGCAGTTCTTC
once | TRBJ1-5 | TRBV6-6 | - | CASTHGRDEGEPQHF | TGTGCCAGCACCCACGGGCGAGATGAGGGGGAGCCCCAGCATTTT
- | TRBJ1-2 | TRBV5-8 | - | CASSPGLGYTF | TGTGCCAGCAGCCCGGGACTTGGCTACACCTTC
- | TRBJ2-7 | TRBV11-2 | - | CASSQAGSGGEQYF | TGTGCCAGCAGTCAGGCGGGGTCTGGGGGCGAGCAGTACTTC
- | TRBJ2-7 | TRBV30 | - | CACARDRSYEQYF | TGTGCCTGCGCCAGGGATAGGTCCTACGAGCAGTACTTC
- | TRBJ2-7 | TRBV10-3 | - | CAISEGAGEQYF | TGTGCCATCAGTGAGGGAGCGGGCGAGCAGTACTTC
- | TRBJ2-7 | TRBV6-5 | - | CASSYSRGYEQYF | TGTGCCAGCAGTTACTCGCGTGGCTACGAGCAGTACTTC
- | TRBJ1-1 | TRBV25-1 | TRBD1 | CASLETGRTEAFF | TGTGCCAGCCTCGAGACAGGGAGGACTGAAGCTTTCTTT
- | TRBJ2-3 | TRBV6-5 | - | CASTSGRNTQYF | TGTGCCAGCACCTCGGGGAGAAATACGCAGTATTTT
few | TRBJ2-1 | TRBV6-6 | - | CASHLGGGPDEQFF | TGTGCCAGTCACCTAGGGGGGGGTCCGGATGAGCAGTTCTTC
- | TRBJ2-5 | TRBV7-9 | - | CASSILDLETQYF | TGTGCCAGCAGTATACTAGATTTGGAGACCCAGTACTTC
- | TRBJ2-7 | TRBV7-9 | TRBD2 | CASSIAGSSYEQYF | TGTGCCAGCAGCATAGCGGGGAGTTCCTACGAGCAGTACTTC